The 7 T cell receptor beta chains below were found in one sample sequenced in a study of OX40 agonist ivuxolimab in advanced cancers. Data came from immunoSEQ multiplex PCR; TCRdb stores just in-frame clones and leaves some out. The sample yields about 27,000 clones, about 85% seen once. The input for sequencing was CD4+ or CD8+ T cells sorted from blood, taken in a trial of the OX40 agonist ivuxolimab. Every receptor here comes from an adult with an advanced solid tumor such as melanoma, head and neck, liver or kidney cancer.

The V call is TRBV9, the J call TRBJ2-5; D ambiguous. The germline V gene has CDR1 SGDLS and CDR2 YYNGEE. Trimming left V 5 bases short and J 5 bases short, with 13 bases between. The CDR3 is 13 amino acids. The CDR3 bases are TGTGCCAGCAGTGGTAGGAGTTCGGAGACCCAGTACTTC. Translating gives CASSGRSSETQYF. Supplemented by reference TRBV9 and TRBJ2-5, the full variable domain reads DSGVTQTPKHLITATGQRVTLRCSPRSGDLSVYWYQQSLDQGLQFLIQYYNGEERAKGNILERFSAQQFPDLHSELNLSSLELGDSALYFCASSGRSSETQYFGPGTRLLVL.

This clone was seen once. V usage is TRBV7-3 and J usage is TRBJ1-6, with D unclear. V lost 4 bases to trimming and J lost 7 bases, with 20 bases between them. Germline V gene data show CDR1 as SGHTA and CDR2 as FQGTGA. This CDR3 spans 17 amino acids. CDR3 protein: CASSSTPDAFTNSPLHF. The CDR3 DNA sequence: TGTGCCAGCAGCTCCACCCCGGACGCCTTTACCAATTCACCCCTCCACTTT.

The genes are TRBV19 and TRBJ1-5, with 7 bases aligning to TRBD1. The CDR3 covers 17 residues. Germline V gives CDR1 LNHDA, CDR2 SQIVND (reference sequence). J gave up 7 bases and V 3 bases, and 15 bases lay outside the gene matches. CDR3 sequence: CASSIPLAGGVEQPQHF. CDR3 nucleotide sequence: TGTGCCAGTAGTATCCCTTTGGCAGGGGGGGTGGAGCAGCCCCAGCATTTT.

The J gene is TRBJ1-2, the V gene TRBV2; D gene uncertain. Trimming cost V 7 bases and J 3 bases, with 9 bases left between them. The CDR3 length is 12 residues. Germline V gene sequence: CDR1 SNHLY, CDR2 FYNNEI. The CDR3 protein is CASTGAHYGYTF. DNA for the CDR3: TGTGCCAGCACCGGAGCTCACTATGGCTACACCTTC. The full variable domain, rest sourced from reference TRBV2 and TRBJ1-2, is EPEVTQTPSHQVTQMGQEVILRCVPISNHLYFYWYRQILGQKVEFLVSFYNNEISEKSEIFDDQFSVERPDGSNFTLKIRSTKLEDSAMYFCASTGAHYGYTFGSGTRLTVV.

J is TRBJ1-5 and V is TRBV28; 7 bases are shared with TRBD1. The V gene end was trimmed by 1 base and the J gene end by 5 bases; junction bases not matched to a gene: 2. Germline CDR1 MDHEN, CDR2 SYDVKM. This CDR3 region has 14 residues. This CDR3 reads CASSLLGGDQPQHF. CDR3 DNA: TGTGCCAGCAGTTTATTAGGGGGCGATCAGCCCCAGCATTTT.

The V call is TRBV6-5, the J call TRBJ2-2; D perhaps matches TRBD2 (6 bases). Germline loops: CDR1 MNHEY, CDR2 SVGAGI. The CDR3 length is 13 residues. With 10 bases removed from V and 1 base from J, the gap between germline ends came to 10 bases. CDR3 coding DNA: TGTGCCACTGGGCGGGAGAACACCGGGGAGCTGTTTTTT. Protein product: CATGRENTGELFF.

V is TRBV4-1 and J is TRBJ1-6; no firm D call. Between the trimmed V and J ends, which lost 1 base and 0 bases, there was a span of 7 bases. Germline V gene data show CDR1 as MGHRA and CDR2 as YSYEKL. CDR3 length: 16 residues. CDR3 bases: TGCGCCAGCAGCCAAGTGAGCAGCTCCTATAATTCACCCCTCCACTTT. It is translated as CASSQVSSSYNSPLHF.